This TCR beta chain was recorded in a study of T-cell reconstitution after alpha-beta-depleted transplantation in children. This clonotype was detected ten times or more. The library targeted TCRbeta and was prepared with unique molecular identifiers. TCRdb recomputed calls from the PCR reads with MiXCR, one row per CDR3 protein. The sample records 230,000 or so distinct CDR3 sequences, about 9.6% being singletons. The CDR3 covers 17 residues. V was trimmed by 7 bases and J by 3 bases, leaving 19 bases between them. The source of this sequence is a human donor who donated a stem cell graft to a child with SCID. The starting material was PBMCs from the stem cell graft donor, obtained from the stem cell graft. The chain recombines TRBV12-3 or TRBV12-4 with TRBJ1-6; possibly TRBD1 for D (5 bases). CDR3 coding DNA: TGTGCCAGCACTCCGGTGGGGCCCGCAGGCTATAATTCACCCCTCCACTTT. Amino acid sequence: CASTPVGPAGYNSPLHF.